This T cell receptor beta chain was retrieved from a study of T cell responses to AZD1222 COVID-19 vaccine (dated by TCRdb to about 2021). Background on the whole study: AZD1222 recipients given second doses at about 4 weeks or at about 12 weeks were pooled, since spike-specific TCR depth and breadth were not found to differ between the two schedules. A total of over 230 trial participants underwent TCR sequencing, of whom 207 received two doses of AZD1222 and some 26 received two doses of the MenACWY control vaccine. Trial participants were enrolled by age into subgroups of 18-55, 56-69 and 70-plus years, and around 150, 29 and 61 TCR-sequenced participants, respectively, were included in these subgroups. General findings and caveats noted by the study authors: No day 14 peak-response samples were available, so repertoires were characterized only after the peak T cell response. The 56-69-year group was small, and its depth increase did not reach significance, likely because of low power. The whole spike protein was spanned by vaccine-associated CD4 TCRs, and dominant responses were seen in regions 160-218 and 743-854. After two AZD1222 doses, spike-specific TCR breadth and depth were significantly higher than at day 0 and than in MenACWY recipients. Participants were mostly white British, with more females than males. The authors suggested clonal diversity may have been underestimated. Only five to seven AZD1222 recipients were SARS-CoV-2 seropositive at baseline, limiting conclusions about previously exposed vaccinees. Reportedly, close to half of the unique spike-specific TCRs recognized epitopes lying outside the regions that are mutated in the B.1.351 and B.1.1.7 variants.

The CDR3 regions of human TCRbeta chains were analyzed by immunosequencing. In the original analysis: TCRs in the repertoires were matched against a reference library of SARS-CoV-2-specific TCRs that had been generated with the MIRA antigen-specificity platform. Breadth meant the fraction of unique TCRs that were SARS-CoV-2-associated, whereas depth meant the fraction of total T cells that were SARS-CoV-2-associated. Each spike-specific TCR was assigned to its reactive spike region and to a CD4 or CD8 class using the MIRA data. Log10-transformed breadth and depth values were compared by one-way ANOVA with Sidak's multiple comparisons tests. This immuneACCESS table, as held by TCRdb, lists in-frame sequences with V and J called but not all clones. Of the missing ones, under half trace to an unresolved V gene in checked studies; the others have no known cause. The V and J calls and clone size come from that table; D and trimming were worked out from the DNA. Within this sample are 100,000 to 150,000 clones, with approximately 88% of them counted one time only. The ten largest clones capture roughly 6% of the sample.

This specimen's time point label, interpreted: baseline before first vaccination. Vaccinee samples were obtained from the UK trials COV001 and COV002, which included a single-blind randomized controlled phase 2/3 trial of AZD1222 (ChAdOx1 nCoV-19) in healthy adults. For TCRbeta chain sequencing, PBMC samples from trial participants were taken at day 0 and at day 28 after the second dose. V is clipped by 4 bases and J by 1 base, and the sequence between their germline boundaries is 15 bases long. Inclusive of the bounding cysteine and phenylalanine, the CDR3 is 16 residues long. The only DNA kept is the CDR3, 48 bases in frame from the first base. Based on the germline V gene, the CDR1 and CDR2 sequences are SGHTS and YDEGEE. A remark on this clone: This clone's antigen is unknown. The input lacks base qualities; no much larger clone sits a single base away.

The sequence came from an adult in good health. Here the chain combines TRBV5-8 and TRBJ1-5; the D gene is unclear. Specimen: peripheral blood, collected on day 0 of AZD1222 vaccination. The base sequence is TGTGCCAGCAGCGCTAGACCACGAGACAGCAATCAGCCCCAGCATTTT. Its translation reads: CASSARPRDSNQPQHF.